This T cell receptor beta chain was identified during a study of T cell responses to AZD1222 COVID-19 vaccine. Whole-study findings and limits: Researchers report vaccine-associated CD4 TCRs spanning spike, with dominance at 160-218 and 743-854. Among the donors, most were white British and more were female, and clonal diversity was possibly underestimated. Spike-specific TCR breadth and depth rose after two AZD1222 doses.

CDR1 and CDR2 (germline): SGDLS, YYNGEE. The CDR3 extends over 13 amino acids. Trimming took 3 bases from V and 7 from J; bases not matched to a gene: 6. Libraries were prepared by immunoSEQ multiplex PCR; TCRdb keeps only in-frame clonotypes and omits some of them. The data show around 180,000 clones, 94% seen once. Second-dose schedules of about 4 or about 12 weeks were combined. Details on this clone: Its antigen is still unknown.

Material: peripheral blood, obtained 28 days after the second AZD1222 dose. The TCR originated in an adult who received the AZD1222 COVID-19 vaccine. The V call is TRBV9, the J call TRBJ1-2; 7 nucleotides match TRBD1. The CDR3: CASSGDSLGGYTF. For the CDR3, the DNA is TGTGCCAGCAGCGGGGACAGTTTGGGTGGCTACACCTTC.